The text below deals with one T cell receptor beta chain. Its antigen remains unknown. This entry belongs to a study of radiotherapy plus CTLA-4 blockade in lung cancer. Study overall: 18% of patients responded objectively, and roughly 30% achieved disease control. The study, taken as a whole, reports: Tumor-derived TCR clones expanded in blood after radiotherapy plus ipilimumab. Strongest reported response predictors: early blood clone changes and post-radiation interferon-beta.

Only in-frame clones appear in the TCRdb table, and some are missing; sequencing was by immunoSEQ multiplex PCR. This table holds 34,000 or so clones, about 69% found once. Focal radiation plus CTLA-4 blockade with ipilimumab was administered to patients who had chemo-refractory metastatic non-small-cell lung cancer. Per germline, CDR1 SQVTM and CDR2 ANQGSEA. Germline trimming cut 7 bases from V and 0 bases from J; bases unmatched to any gene: 5. The CDR3 consists of 14 residues. The chain has TRBV29-1 and TRBJ2-2; 7 positions agree with TRBD1. The input for sequencing was peripheral blood, taken from a patient treated with radiotherapy plus ipilimumab. The receptor comes from a human donor with non-small cell lung cancer that progressed on radiotherapy plus ipilimumab. The chain's CDR3 is CSGRQGANTGELFF. CDR3 nucleotide sequence: TGCAGCGGACGACAGGGCGCGAACACCGGGGAGCTGTTTTTT.